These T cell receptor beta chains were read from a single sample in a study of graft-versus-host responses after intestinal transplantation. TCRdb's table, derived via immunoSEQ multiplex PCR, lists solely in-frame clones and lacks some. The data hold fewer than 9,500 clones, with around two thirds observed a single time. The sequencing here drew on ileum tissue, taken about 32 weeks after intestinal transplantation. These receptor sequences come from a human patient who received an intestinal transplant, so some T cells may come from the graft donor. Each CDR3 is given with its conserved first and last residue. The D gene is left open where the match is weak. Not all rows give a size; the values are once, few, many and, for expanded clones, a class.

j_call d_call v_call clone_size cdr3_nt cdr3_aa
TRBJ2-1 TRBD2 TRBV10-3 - TGTGCCATCAAAACGAGGTCGGGAGGTGAGCAGTTCTTC CAIKTRSGGEQFF
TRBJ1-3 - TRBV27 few TGTGCCAGCAGCCAATCCTTCAGCTCTGGAAACACCATATATTTT CASSQSFSSGNTIYF
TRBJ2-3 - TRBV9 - TGTGCCAGCAGCGCCCCCGTGGTAAGCCCAGATACGCAGTATTTT CASSAPVVSPDTQYF
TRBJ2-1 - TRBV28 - TGTGCCAGCATTCAAAAAGGGTGGGGTTTGTTGGAGCAGTTCTTC CASIQKGWGLLEQFF
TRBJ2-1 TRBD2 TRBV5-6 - TGTGCCAGCAGCTTGGGAGCGGGAGGAGACCACAATGAGCAGTTCTTC CASSLGAGGDHNEQFF
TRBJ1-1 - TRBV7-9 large TGTGCCAGCAGTTCTAATTCCCGGTGGACTGAAGCTTTCTTT CASSSNSRWTEAFF
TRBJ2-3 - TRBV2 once TGTGCCAGAGGAAAAAGCACAGATACGCAGTATTTT CARGKSTDTQYF
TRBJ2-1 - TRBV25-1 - TGTGCCAGCTCCGGTCCGGCGGTATTCTACAATGAGCAGTTCTTC CASSGPAVFYNEQFF
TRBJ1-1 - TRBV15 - TGTGCCACCAGCCCCGTGGGGGGTTTCCTCCGGAACACTGAAGCTTTCTTT CATSPVGGFLRNTEAFF
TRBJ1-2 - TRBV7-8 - TGTGCCAGCAGCTCCAGGGGTTATGGCTACACCTTC CASSSRGYGYTF
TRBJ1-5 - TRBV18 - TGTGCCAGCTCAGACAGGAATCAGCCCCAGCATTTT CASSDRNQPQHF
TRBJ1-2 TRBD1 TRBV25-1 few TGTGCCAGCGACGGACAGGGCTTTACCACCTTC CASDGQGFTTF
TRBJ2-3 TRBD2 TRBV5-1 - TGCGCCAGCAGCTTGGAGGGTCAGCGGGGGGTTTGGGATACGCAGTATTTT CASSLEGQRGVWDTQYF
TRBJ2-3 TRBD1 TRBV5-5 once TGTGCCAGCAGCTTGACAGGGGGTCGCACAGATACGCAGTATTTT CASSLTGGRTDTQYF
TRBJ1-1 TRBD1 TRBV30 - TGTGCCTGGAGCGGACAGGGGCGGGGGAACACTGAAGCTTTCTTT CAWSGQGRGNTEAFF
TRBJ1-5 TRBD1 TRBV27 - TGTGCCAGCAGTTTAACAGGGGGCCATGTCGTTGGCAATCAGCCCCAGCATTTT CASSLTGGHVVGNQPQHF
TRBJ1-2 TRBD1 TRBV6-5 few TGTGCCAGCAGCCCCGGGACAGATGGCGGCTACACCTTC CASSPGTDGGYTF
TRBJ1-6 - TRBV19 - TGTGCCAGTAGTCGGCAGGGGAATTCACCCCTCCACTTT CASSRQGNSPLHF
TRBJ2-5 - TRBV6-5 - TGTGCCAGCAGTTACGGCGGGGGCCACCAAGAGACCCAGTACTTC CASSYGGGHQETQYF
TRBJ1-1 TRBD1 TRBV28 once TGTGCCAGCAGTACCGGGACAGGGAACACTGAAGCTTTCTTT CASSTGTGNTEAFF
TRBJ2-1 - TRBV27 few TGTGCCAGCAGTTTTGCCAATGAGCAGTTCTTC CASSFANEQFF
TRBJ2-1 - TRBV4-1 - TGCGCCAGCAGCCCGCTGGGGAGGGGGCAATACAATGAGCAGTTCTTC CASSPLGRGQYNEQFF
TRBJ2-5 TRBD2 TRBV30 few TGTGCCAGCAGCCCCGTAGCGGGGGCCCAAGAGACCCAGTACTTC CASSPVAGAQETQYF
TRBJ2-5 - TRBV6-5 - TGTGCCAGCAGTTACTCGGCCGGAGCGGGGACCCAGTACTTC CASSYSAGAGTQYF
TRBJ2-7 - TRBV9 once TGTGCCAGCAGCGTAGACCTTTGGGACGGGGGCGAGCAGTACTTC CASSVDLWDGGEQYF
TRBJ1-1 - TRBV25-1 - TGTGCCAGCAGAGCGGGGGACAACATGAACACTGAAGCTTTCTTT CASRAGDNMNTEAFF
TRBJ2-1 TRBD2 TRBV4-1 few TGCGCCAGCAGCCAAGGGACTAGCGGGTACAATGAGCAGTTCTTC CASSQGTSGYNEQFF
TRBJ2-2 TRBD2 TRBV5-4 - TGTGCCAGCAGCCCCACTAGCGGGGGGCCCAACACCGGGGAGCTGTTTTTT CASSPTSGGPNTGELFF
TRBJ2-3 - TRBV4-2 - TGTGCCAGCAGCCAAGATATACGGGGGGCCAGGGATACGCAGTATTTT CASSQDIRGARDTQYF
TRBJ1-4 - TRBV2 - TGTGCCAGCAGCCCCCAACCCCAGGGTCGAGAAAAACTGTTTTTT CASSPQPQGREKLFF
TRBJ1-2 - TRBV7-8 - TGTGCCAGCAGCTTAGGAGCGAAATCCGCTGGCTACACCTTC CASSLGAKSAGYTF
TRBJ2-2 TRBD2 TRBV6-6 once TGTGCCAGCAGGGGCGGGGGGCCCGGGGAGCTGTTTTTT CASRGGGPGELFF
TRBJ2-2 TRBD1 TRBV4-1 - TGCGCCAGCAGCCAAGGACAGGGTAACACCGGGGAGCTGTTTTTT CASSQGQGNTGELFF
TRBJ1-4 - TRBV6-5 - TGTGCCAGCACTGATAATGAAAAACTGTTTTTT CASTDNEKLFF
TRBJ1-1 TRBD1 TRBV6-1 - TGTGCCAGCAGTGCTGTGACAGGGGGCTATACTGAAGCTTTCTTT CASSAVTGGYTEAFF